Following are 13 T cell receptor beta chains from one sample sequenced in a study of blood T cell repertoires in COVID-19. Repertoires were generated with immunoSEQ multiplex PCR, while TCRdb's copy carries only in-frame clones and drops some. The sample comprises more than 45,000 clones, roughly nine tenths of which are singletons, and roughly 15% rests with the top ten. Input material: peripheral blood. These receptors were obtained from a human donor with active COVID-19. The donor label of this sample is uncertain.

The rearrangement joins TRBV19 to TRBJ2-3; 7 bases map to TRBD2. Per the germline V gene, CDR1 is LNHDA and CDR2 is SQIVND (reference sequence). The CDR3 has 13 residues. V was pared by 5 bases and J by 6 bases, with 5 bases of the junction left unmatched. The CDR3 spells CASSETSLDTQYF. For the CDR3, the DNA is TGTGCCAGTAGTGAGACTAGCCTGGATACGCAGTATTTT.

This sequence joins TRBV2 and TRBJ2-2; 10 nucleotides align to TRBD2. The CDR3 is 18 amino acids. The V and J ends lost 2 bases and 0 bases, in that order; junction bases with no gene match: 6. The germline V gene has CDR1 SNHLY and CDR2 FYNNEI. In DNA form, the CDR3 reads TGTGCCAGCAGTGAAAGATTAGCGGGGGGAACGAACACCGGGGAGCTGTTTTTT. Amino acids: CASSERLAGGTNTGELFF.

The chain carries TRBV6-4 and TRBJ1-6, with TRBD1 identical over 7 bases. After removal of 6 bases from V and 9 bases from J, the junction contained 8 bases not matched to a gene. This CDR3 comprises 14 residues. CDR1 and CDR2 from the germline V gene are MRHNA and SNTAGT. CDR3 nucleotide sequence: TGTGCCAGCAGCTCCACAGGGGAGGCTTCACCCCTCCACTTT. Residues: CASSSTGEASPLHF.

The chain joins TRBV9 to TRBJ2-1; TRBD1 might be the D (6 bases). Germline V gene data show CDR1 as SGDLS and CDR2 as YYNGEE. Trimming took 4 bases from V and 0 from J, leaving 14 bases between them. The CDR3 is 16 amino acids. The CDR3 reads CASSPRTDSSYNEQFF. CDR3 sequence (DNA): TGTGCCAGCAGCCCGAGGACAGATAGCTCCTACAATGAGCAGTTCTTC.

This rearrangement joins TRBV6-6 to TRBJ1-2, with D uncertain. CDR3 size: 15 residues. CDR1 is MNHNY, CDR2 SVGAGI, per germline (reference sequence). The V end lost 2 bases, the J end lost 4 bases, and 14 bases lay between the germline ends. CDR3 nucleotides: TGTGCCAGCAGTTACGAGTCCCTCTCAGGCTATGGCTACACCTTC. Protein product: CASSYESLSGYGYTF.

This chain connects TRBV9 to TRBJ2-2; possibly TRBD2 for D (5 bases). This CDR3 is 16 amino acids long. Germline assignment: CDR1 SGDLS and CDR2 YYNGEE. V lost 0 bases to trimming and J lost 0 bases, with 9 bases between them. The CDR3 DNA is TGTGCCAGCAGCGTAGGGGCGGGCCCGAACACCGGGGAGCTGTTTTTT. It translates to CASSVGAGPNTGELFF.

This chain connects TRBV9 to TRBJ2-5, with 9 bases fitting TRBD2. Germline V gives CDR1 SGDLS, CDR2 YYNGEE. The CDR3 is made up of 15 amino acids. J gave up 5 bases and V 0 bases, and 5 bases lay outside the gene matches. This CDR3 is CASSVAAGGQETQYF. CDR3 bases: TGTGCCAGCAGCGTAGCCGCGGGGGGGCAGGAGACCCAGTACTTC.

V and J are TRBV9 and TRBJ2-2; D is undetermined. Trimming took 0 bases from V and 4 from J, leaving 10 bases between them. The CDR3 contains 15 residues. The germline CDR1 and CDR2 sequences are SGDLS and YYNGEE. The CDR3 reads CASSVGSGGTGELFF. The CDR3 region has the DNA TGTGCCAGCAGCGTAGGGAGTGGCGGCACCGGGGAGCTGTTTTTT.

Only one count was recorded for this clone. The chain joins TRBV9 to TRBJ1-5; D is perhaps TRBD1 (6 bases). Germline loops: CDR1 SGDLS, CDR2 YYNGEE. The length of the CDR3 is 16 residues. V was shortened by 4 bases and J by 3 bases, with 17 bases between the two germline ends. The DNA of the CDR3 is TGTGCCAGCAGCCCCCGACCGGACAGAAACAATCAGCCCCAGCATTTT. Protein sequence: CASSPRPDRNNQPQHF.

The rearrangement links TRBV6-5 to TRBJ2-7; tentatively, D is TRBD1 (5 bases). The CDR3 covers 13 residues. V was clipped by 4 bases and J by 3 bases, with 10 bases between them. Germline CDR1 is MNHEY and CDR2 is SVGAGI. CDR3 coding DNA: TGTGCCAGCAGTTCACGGCAGGGCTACGAGCAGTACTTC. Amino acid sequence: CASSSRQGYEQYF.

The gene calls are TRBV7-9 and TRBJ1-3, with D possibly being TRBD1 (6 bases). The germline V gene encodes CDR1 SEHNR and CDR2 FQNEAQ (reference sequence). The CDR3 is made up of 17 amino acids. Trimming cost V 4 bases and J 4 bases, with 20 bases left between them. DNA for the CDR3: TGTGCCAGCAGCTCCACCGGGACACTGGCCCGGGGAAACACCATATATTTT. The encoded protein is CASSSTGTLARGNTIYF.

The V and J genes are TRBV3-1 (or the pseudogene TRBV3-2) and TRBJ1-5; D is possibly TRBD1 (6 bases). The germline gives CDR1 LGHDT, CDR2 YNNKEL (reference sequence). V gave up 4 bases and J gave up 9 bases, with 16 bases separating them. CDR3 length: 14 residues. This chain's CDR3 is CASSPQGSGRPQHF. The CDR3 nucleotides are TGTGCCAGCAGCCCACAGGGTAGTGGGAGGCCCCAGCATTTT.

The gene calls are TRBV9 and TRBJ1-2; 9 bases align to TRBD1. Losses at the gene ends were 3 bases for V and 4 bases for J; bases not matched to a gene: 7. In germline, CDR1 is SGDLS, CDR2 YYNGEE. The CDR3 has 15 residues. The CDR3 loop reads CASSERDRASYGYTF. As DNA, the CDR3 is TGTGCCAGCAGCGAACGGGACAGGGCCAGCTATGGCTACACCTTC.